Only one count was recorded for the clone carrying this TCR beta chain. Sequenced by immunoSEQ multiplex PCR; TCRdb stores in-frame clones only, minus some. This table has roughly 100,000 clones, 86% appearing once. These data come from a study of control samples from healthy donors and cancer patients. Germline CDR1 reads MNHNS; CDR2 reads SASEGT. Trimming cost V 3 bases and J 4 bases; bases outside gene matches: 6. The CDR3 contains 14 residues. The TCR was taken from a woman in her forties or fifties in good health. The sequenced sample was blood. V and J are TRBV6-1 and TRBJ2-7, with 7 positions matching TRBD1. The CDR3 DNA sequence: TGTGCCAGCAGTGATAGGAGACAGGGTTACGAGCAGTACTTC. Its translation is CASSDRRQGYEQYF.